This TCR beta chain was sequenced for a study of T cells after yellow fever vaccination. The germline CDR1 and CDR2 sequences are SGHAT and FQNNGV. J was trimmed by 0 bases and V by 4 bases; bases with no gene match: 10. CDR3 length: 18 residues. The authors made TCR cDNA by 5'RACE template switching, adding a universal primer site and UMIs. TCRdb passed the 5' RACE reads through MiXCR, listing each CDR3 protein once. The table includes 320,000 or so distinct CDR3 sequences, 7% to 10% detected once. This chain links TRBV11-2 with TRBJ2-1; 9 bases line up with TRBD1. The source material was PBMCs, sampled about 49 days after the first yellow fever vaccination. This clonotype was obtained from a man between 18 and 35 years old who received the YFV17D yellow fever vaccine. The DNA of the CDR3 is TGTGCCAGCAGCTACTTCAGGGGACAGGGCGACTCCTACAATGAGCAGTTCTTC. It yields the protein CASSYFRGQGDSYNEQFF.